These 22 T cell receptor beta chains share one sample of origin, sequenced in a study of T cells after yellow fever vaccination. MiXCR was run by TCRdb on the 5' RACE reads, yielding one entry per CDR3 protein. This sample has hundreds of thousands of distinct CDR3 sequences, with roughly an eighth found just once. The material sequenced was PBMCs, taken on the day of the yellow fever booster vaccination. Every receptor here comes from a man aged 25-40 years who received the YFV17D yellow fever vaccine.

V is TRBV20-1 and J is TRBJ2-4; the D gene is possibly TRBD1 (5 bases). The CDR3 loop spans 14 amino acids. Germline V gene data show CDR1 as DFQATT and CDR2 as SNEGSKA (reference sequence). The CDR3 nucleotides are TGCAGGGATTCTACCAGGGCGGCCAAAAACATTCAGTACTTC. It specifies CRDSTRAAKNIQYF.

The chain has TRBV14 and TRBJ2-7, with no clear D. Germline V CDR1 and CDR2: SGHDN, FVKESK. V lost 0 bases and J 3 bases, leaving 6 bases between the germline ends. This CDR3 is built from 13 residues. DNA for the CDR3: TGTGCCAGCAGCCAAGAATTAGGCTACGAGCAGTACTTC. Translated, it gives CASSQELGYEQYF.

This clonotype was found a few times. The chain recombines TRBV30 with TRBJ2-1, with 12 bases lining up with TRBD2. This CDR3 is 18 amino acids long. The germline CDR1 and CDR2 sequences are GTSNPN and SVGIG (reference sequence). The junction had 15 bases not matched to a gene; V was cut back by 2 bases and J by 7 bases. The CDR3 sequence: CAWSPNLASGRGWNEQFF. Written as DNA, the CDR3 is TGTGCCTGGAGTCCAAACCTGGCTAGCGGGAGGGGGTGGAATGAGCAGTTCTTC.

V is TRBV27 and J is TRBJ2-7; unclear D gene. Deletions cut 5 bases from V and 7 bases from J, with 9 bases between. The CDR3 covers 11 residues. Germline CDR1 and CDR2: MNHEY and SMNVEV (reference sequence). CDR3 in amino acids: CASSLFCEQYF. CDR3 nucleotide sequence: TGTGCCAGCAGTCTCTTCTGTGAGCAGTACTTC.

This clonotype was seen many times. The chain uses TRBV7-9 and TRBJ2-3, with TRBD1 identical over 7 bases. The CDR3 has 16 amino acids. Trimming cost V 2 bases and J 2 bases; bases outside gene matches: 7. Germline V gene lookup returns CDR1 SEHNR and CDR2 FQNEAQ (reference sequence). The CDR3 reads CASSLSPTGPTDTQYF. The CDR3 coding sequence is TGTGCCAGCAGCTTATCCCCGACAGGGCCCACAGATACGCAGTATTTT.

V is TRBV19 and J is TRBJ1-4; no clear D. V shed 5 bases and J shed 7 bases, with 14 bases lying between them. The CDR3 runs to 14 residues. Germline V CDR1 and CDR2: LNHDA, SQIVND (reference sequence). In DNA form, the CDR3 reads TGTGCCAGTAGTTTAGGGTCGGTATTTGAAAAACTGTTTTTT. It specifies CASSLGSVFEKLFF.

This clonotype was found a few times. V and J are TRBV7-2 and TRBJ1-2, with 7 nucleotides matching TRBD1. Germline lookup yields CDR1 SGHTA and CDR2 FQGNSA. V dropped 3 bases and J dropped 8; count of bases not matched to a gene: 9. This CDR3 has 14 amino acids. The CDR3 DNA reads as TGTGCCAGCAGCTTGTCGACAGGGAGTTTAGGCTACACCTTC. This gives the protein CASSLSTGSLGYTF.

This clonotype was counted ten times or more. V usage is TRBV5-1 and J usage is TRBJ1-1; D uncertain. V was pared by 0 bases and J by 7 bases, with 7 bases between. This CDR3 contains 12 residues. CDR1 and CDR2 from the germline V gene are SGHRS and YFSETQ. CDR3 sequence: CASSLDSGEAFF. The CDR3, as DNA: TGCGCCAGCAGCTTGGATTCCGGTGAAGCTTTCTTT. The full variable domain, in which reference TRBV5-1 and TRBJ1-1 provide the parts outside the CDR3, is KAGVTQTPRYLIKTRGQQVTLSCSPISGHRSVSWYQQTPGQGLQFLFEYFSETQRNKGNFPGRFSGRQFSNSRSEMNVSTLELGDSALYLCASSLDSGEAFFGQGTRLTVV.

This clonotype came up a few times. J is TRBJ2-1 and V is TRBV6-5; D perhaps matches TRBD2 (5 bases). CDR1 is MNHEY and CDR2 is SVGAGI in the germline V gene. Trimming stripped 0 bases from V and 6 bases from J, with 12 bases between. The CDR3 is 15 amino acids. The CDR3 spells CASSYSIATSNEQFF. For the CDR3, the DNA is TGTGCCAGCAGTTACTCGATAGCGACGTCCAATGAGCAGTTCTTC.

A few counts support this clonotype. The V call is TRBV7-2, the J call TRBJ2-1; maybe TRBD1 (6 bases). CDR1 and CDR2 (germline): SGHTA, FQGNSA. This CDR3 region has 15 residues. V gave up 6 bases and J gave up 2 bases, with 14 bases separating them. CDR3 DNA sequence: TGTGCCAGCAGACATGACAGGAAAACCTACAATGAGCAGTTCTTC. Translated: CASRHDRKTYNEQFF. Filled out from reference TRBV7-2 and TRBJ2-1, the complete variable domain reads GAGVSQSPSNKVTEKGKDVELRCDPISGHTALYWYRQSLGQGLEFLIYFQGNSAPDKSGLPSDRFSAERTGGSVSTLTIQRTQQEDSAVYLCASRHDRKTYNEQFFGPGTRLTVL.

The chain combines TRBV5-1 with TRBJ2-7, with TRBD1 identical over 8 bases. CDR1 and CDR2 from the germline V gene are SGHRS and YFSETQ. Trimming at V came to 0 bases and at J to 5 bases, leaving 4 bases not matched to a gene. CDR3 length: 14 residues. The CDR3 loop reads CASSLGQGFDEQYF. CDR3 DNA: TGCGCCAGCAGCTTGGGACAGGGGTTCGACGAGCAGTACTTC.

The chain uses TRBV4-2 and TRBJ1-2; D might be TRBD1 (6 bases). Deletions cut 0 bases from V and 5 bases from J, with 13 bases between. CDR1 LGHNA and CDR2 YNFKEQ come from the germline V gene. The CDR3 is 15 amino acids. The CDR3 DNA sequence: TGTGCCAGCAGCCAAGAGTGGGGGGCAGAGTATGGCTACACCTTC. Amino acid sequence: CASSQEWGAEYGYTF.

There are a few counts of this clonotype. This chain uses TRBV7-2 with TRBJ1-6, with D perhaps matching TRBD1 (5 bases). The CDR3 length is 16 residues. Germline CDR1 reads SGHTA; CDR2 reads FQGNSA. V dropped 1 base and J dropped 8 bases, with 15 bases sitting between them. The CDR3 protein is CASSLGQRGLYSPLHF. The CDR3 DNA reads TGTGCCAGCAGCTTAGGACAGCGGGGTTTATATTCACCCCTCCACTTT.

This clonotype has only a few counts. The chain combines TRBV5-1 with TRBJ2-5; either TRBD1 or TRBD2 may supply D (8 bases each). Trimming pared 4 bases from V and 2 bases from J, leaving 18 bases between. This CDR3 has 16 residues. Germline-derived CDR1 and CDR2 are SGHRS and YFSETQ. CDR3 in DNA: TGCGCCAGCAGCCACTCGGGGGGGACAGGACAAGAGACCCAGTACTTC. Protein product: CASSHSGGTGQETQYF.

The rearrangement links TRBV7-9 to TRBJ1-4; D is possibly TRBD1 (6 bases). V gave up 1 base and J gave up 5 bases, with 11 bases separating them. The CDR3 loop spans 15 amino acids. CDR1 is SEHNR, CDR2 FQNEAQ, per germline (reference sequence). The CDR3 region is CASSLGTVQNEKLFF. For the CDR3, the DNA is TGTGCCAGCAGCTTAGGGACAGTCCAGAATGAAAAACTGTTTTTT.

The chain carries TRBV7-2 and TRBJ2-3, with TRBD2 identical over 12 bases. The CDR3 has 16 amino acids. J lost 2 bases, V lost 5 bases, and 5 bases had no gene match. Germline V gives CDR1 SGHTA, CDR2 FQGNSA. CDR3 coding DNA: TGTGCCAGCAGCCTCAGACTAGCGGGAGACACAGATACGCAGTATTTT. Protein: CASSLRLAGDTDTQYF.

The chain combines TRBV7-2 with TRBJ1-5; D is possibly TRBD1 (6 bases). The CDR3 contains 18 residues. Trimming cost V 1 base and J 0 bases, with 16 bases left between them. Germline values: CDR1 SGHTA, CDR2 FQGNSA. The CDR3 is CASSLGPAGAYSNQPQHF. The DNA for the CDR3 is TGTGCCAGCAGCTTAGGGCCTGCGGGGGCCTATAGCAATCAGCCCCAGCATTTT.

CDR3 DNA: TGTGCCAGCAGCGGGGGACCCTCTCGCTCCCTCCACTTT. Amino acid sequence: CASSGGPSRSLHF. The chain joins TRBV5-5 to TRBJ1-6; D may be TRBD1 (5 bases). Germline CDR1 SGHKS, CDR2 YYEKEE (reference sequence). With 4 bases removed from V and 14 bases from J, the gap between germline ends came to 16 bases. This CDR3 is 13 amino acids long.

The chain combines TRBV20-1 with TRBJ2-7, with TRBD2 matching over 7 bases. With 3 bases clipped from V and 3 bases from J, the junction kept 5 bases outside the gene matches. Germline V lookup: CDR1 DFQATT, CDR2 SNEGSKA (reference sequence). This CDR3 comprises 13 residues. CDR3 protein: CSARVLAVYEQYF. CDR3 DNA sequence: TGCAGTGCTAGGGTTCTAGCGGTCTACGAGCAGTACTTC.

This clonotype was observed a handful of times. The chain has TRBV18 and TRBJ2-2; 11 nucleotides line up with TRBD2. Germline CDR1 and CDR2: KGHSH and LQKENI. After removal of 5 bases from V and 4 bases from J, the junction contained 6 bases not matched to a gene. The CDR3 has 16 amino acids. CDR3 coding DNA: TGTGCCAGCTCAACCCAGACTAGCGGGATCACCGGGGAGCTGTTTTTT. Translating gives CASSTQTSGITGELFF.

The V and J genes are TRBV24-1 and TRBJ2-3; 10 nucleotides match TRBD2. The CDR3 has 14 amino acids. V lost 11 bases and J lost 6; bases outside the gene matches: 10. Germline lookup yields CDR1 KGHDR and CDR2 SFDVKD. DNA for the CDR3: TGTGCCAGCGGGACTAGCGCTCAGTCGGATACGCAGTATTTT. Amino acid sequence: CASGTSAQSDTQYF.

This clonotype was seen only a few times. V usage is TRBV7-3 and J usage is TRBJ2-2; either TRBD1 or TRBD2 may fit D (5 bases each). With 4 bases removed from V and 2 bases from J, the gap between germline ends came to 11 bases. The germline CDR1 and CDR2 sequences are SGHTA and FQGTGA. The CDR3 length is 15 residues. DNA of the CDR3: TGTGCCAGCAGCTCGGGGACCCGCAACACCGGGGAGCTGTTTTTT. Translating gives CASSSGTRNTGELFF.